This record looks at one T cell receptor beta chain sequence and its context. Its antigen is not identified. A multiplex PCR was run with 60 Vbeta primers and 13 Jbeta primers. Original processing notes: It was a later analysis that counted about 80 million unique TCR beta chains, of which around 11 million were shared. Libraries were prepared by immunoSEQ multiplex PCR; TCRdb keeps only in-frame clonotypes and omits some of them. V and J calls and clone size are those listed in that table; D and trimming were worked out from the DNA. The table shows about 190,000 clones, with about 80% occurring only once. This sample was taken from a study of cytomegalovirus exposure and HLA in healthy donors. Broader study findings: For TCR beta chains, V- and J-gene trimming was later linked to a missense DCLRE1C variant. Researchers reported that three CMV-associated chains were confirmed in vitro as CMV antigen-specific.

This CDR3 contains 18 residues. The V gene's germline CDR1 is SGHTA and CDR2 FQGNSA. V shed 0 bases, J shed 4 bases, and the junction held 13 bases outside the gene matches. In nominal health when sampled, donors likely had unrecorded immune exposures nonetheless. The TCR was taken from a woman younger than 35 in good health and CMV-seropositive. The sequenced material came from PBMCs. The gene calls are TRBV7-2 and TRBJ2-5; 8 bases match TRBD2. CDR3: CASSLAVGRGGRVETQYF. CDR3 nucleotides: TGTGCCAGCAGCTTAGCGGTGGGACGGGGGGGGCGGGTAGAGACCCAGTACTTC.